These 10 T cell receptor beta chains originate from one sample sequenced in a study of blood T cell repertoires in COVID-19. Some clones are missing from TCRdb's copy, which holds only in-frame ones; the method was immunoSEQ multiplex PCR. The sample yields 110,000 or so clones, 88% seen once. Sequencing was carried out using peripheral blood. The source of these receptors is a woman in her 70s who had recovered from COVID-19.

The chain carries TRBV2 and TRBJ1-2; possibly TRBD1 for D (5 bases). The CDR3 is 14 amino acids. CDR1 SNHLY and CDR2 FYNNEI come from the germline V gene. Trimming removed 4 bases from V and 1 base from J, with 10 bases in between. In nucleotides, the CDR3 is TGTGCCAGCAGTGTGCAGGGAATTAACTATGGCTACACCTTC. This gives the protein CASSVQGINYGYTF. Together with reference TRBV2 and TRBJ1-2, the CDR3 gives the full variable domain: EPEVTQTPSHQVTQMGQEVILRCVPISNHLYFYWYRQILGQKVEFLVSFYNNEISEKSEIFDDQFSVERPDGSNFTLKIRSTKLEDSAMYFCASSVQGINYGYTFGSGTRLTVV.

This chain uses TRBV5-1 with TRBJ2-7, with D perhaps matching TRBD2 (6 bases). V was cut by 1 base and J by 6 bases, with 14 bases left in between. CDR3 size: 14 residues. The germline gives CDR1 SGHRS, CDR2 YFSETQ. The DNA of the CDR3 is TGCGCCAGCAGCTTGCTCAGCGGGCGGGGCGAGCAGTACTTC. This sequence encodes CASSLLSGRGEQYF.

The chain is built from TRBV9 and TRBJ2-3; 9 bases map to TRBD1. Germline CDR1 SGDLS, CDR2 YYNGEE. The CDR3 runs to 14 residues. The J segment lost 6 bases and the V segment lost 3 bases, leaving 5 bases of the junction unmatched. The CDR3 loop reads CASSDGQGLDTQYF. The CDR3, as DNA: TGTGCCAGCAGCGACGGACAGGGGCTCGATACGCAGTATTTT.

The gene calls are TRBV7-2 and TRBJ2-7, with 7 bases matching TRBD1. This CDR3 is built from 13 residues. Unmatched junction bases numbered 7, after V lost 5 bases and J lost 6 bases. Germline loops: CDR1 SGHTA, CDR2 FQGNSA. The CDR3 here is CASSVGTVGEQYF. The CDR3 DNA reads as TGTGCCAGCAGCGTAGGGACAGTTGGCGAGCAGTACTTC.

In this sample, this clone turned up a few times. The V call is TRBV7-2, the J call TRBJ2-1; no definite D call. The length of the CDR3 is 14 residues. Germline assignment: CDR1 SGHTA and CDR2 FQGNSA. V lost 1 base and J 3 bases, leaving 7 bases between the germline ends. CDR3 DNA: TGTGCCAGCAGCTTAGAACAGAACTACAATGAGCAGTTCTTC. It translates to CASSLEQNYNEQFF.

The V gene is TRBV12-5, the J gene TRBJ2-3, with 7 bases matching TRBD2. The V and J ends lost 7 bases and 2 bases, in that order; junction bases with no gene match: 9. This CDR3 contains 15 residues. Per germline, CDR1 LGHNT and CDR2 FRNRAP. The DNA of the CDR3 is TGTGCTAGTGCCTTTAGCGGGCCTGACACAGATACGCAGTATTTT. It encodes CASAFSGPDTDTQYF.

The chain couples TRBV2 to TRBJ2-4; a weak D match, TRBD1 (6 bases). V lost 1 base to trimming and J lost 6 bases, with 16 bases between them. This CDR3 has 16 amino acids. Germline CDR1 SNHLY, CDR2 FYNNEI. CDR3 sequence reads: CASSEVRQGIRNIQYF. The DNA for the CDR3 is TGTGCCAGCAGTGAAGTTAGGCAGGGGATCAGAAACATTCAGTACTTC.

The chain combines TRBV28 with TRBJ1-2; possible D gene TRBD1, 5 bases. Germline values: CDR1 MDHEN, CDR2 SYDVKM. V was trimmed by 5 bases and J by 0 bases, leaving 16 bases between them. The CDR3 loop spans 16 amino acids. The CDR3 spells CASSAVGGSANYGYTF. Here the CDR3 DNA reads TGTGCCAGCAGTGCTGTCGGGGGGTCAGCTAACTATGGCTACACCTTC.

The V and J genes are TRBV24-1 and TRBJ2-2; D perhaps matches TRBD2 (7 bases). Germline lookup yields CDR1 KGHDR and CDR2 SFDVKD. The CDR3 has 16 residues. The germline V and J ends were trimmed by 4 bases and 5 bases, with 16 bases remaining between them. CDR3 sequence: CATSDHGGAGTGELFF. CDR3 in DNA: TGTGCCACCAGTGACCATGGGGGGGCTGGGACCGGGGAGCTGTTTTTT.

The CDR3 DNA is TGTGCCAGCAGCCGATTTGTCCTAGGAAACACTGAAGCTTTCTTT. Translating gives CASSRFVLGNTEAFF. The V call is TRBV5-6, the J call TRBJ1-1; D unclear. This CDR3 contains 15 residues. Germline V gene sequence: CDR1 SGHDT, CDR2 YYEEEE. V dropped 4 bases and J dropped 2 bases, with 15 bases sitting between them.